Given below is one T cell receptor beta chain in context. Antigen specificity is unknown. Sequencing was performed with immunoSEQ multiplex PCR; in TCRdb, only in-frame clones are kept and a portion is missing. The sample yields some 98,000 clones, roughly 87% seen once. This entry is derived from a study of cytomegalovirus exposure and HLA in healthy donors. It was the approximately 130-subject validation cohort, separate from the approximately 700-subject first cohort, to which the donors belonged. Germline CDR1 reads LNHDA; CDR2 reads SQIVND (reference sequence). The V and J ends lost 0 bases and 5 bases, in that order; junction bases with no gene match: 3. The CDR3 runs to 14 residues. Study results and caveats: Subsequent analysis revealed that first-cohort TCR clusters tended to co-occur in the approximately 120 validation repertoires. The CMV antigen specificity of three CMV-associated chains was confirmed through in vitro analysis. According to the study, 160 or so TCR beta chains were cytomegalovirus-associated.

The source of this sequence is a man between 18 and 29 years old in good health and CMV-seropositive. The chain has TRBV19 and TRBJ2-5; 7 positions agree with TRBD1. Sequencing input: PBMCs. DNA of the CDR3: TGTGCCAGTAGTATAGACCCACAGGGGGAGACCCAGTACTTC. It yields the protein CASSIDPQGETQYF. The full variable domain, its missing parts supplied by reference TRBV19 and TRBJ2-5, is DGGITQSPKYLFRKEGQNVTLSCEQNLNHDAMYWYRQDPGQGLRLIYYSQIVNDFQKGDIAEGYSVSREKKESFPLTVTSAQKNPTAFYLCASSIDPQGETQYFGPGTRLLVL.